Below are 10 T cell receptor beta chains sequenced from a single sample in a study of early T cells in non-severe SARS-CoV-2 infection. TCRdb independently ran MiXCR on the 5' RACE reads; one entry per CDR3 protein. The sample holds approximately 48,000 distinct CDR3 sequences, about 9.3% seen once. Sequenced sample: whole blood. The source is an adult who was a healthcare worker with PCR-confirmed SARS-CoV-2 infection or an uninfected control (not recorded which).

The chain links TRBV10-3 to TRBJ2-3, with D possibly being TRBD1 (7 bases). With 8 bases removed from V and 3 bases from J, the gap between germline ends came to 9 bases. Germline V gene sequence: CDR1 ENHRY, CDR2 SYGVKD. This CDR3 comprises 12 residues. CDR3 loop: CAIAGQTDTQYF. The CDR3 bases are TGTGCCATCGCGGGACAGACAGATACGCAGTATTTT.

This clonotype was seen many times. This chain uses TRBV29-1 with TRBJ1-1; TRBD1 agrees at 9 bases. The germline V gene encodes CDR1 SQVTM and CDR2 ANQGSEA. This CDR3 has 15 amino acids. The V segment lost 4 bases and the J segment 1 base; nucleotides outside the gene matches: 7. CDR3 nucleotide sequence: TGCAGCGTTGTGGTCGGGACAGGGCCGAACACTGAAGCTTTCTTT. Translated, it gives CSVVVGTGPNTEAFF.

This clonotype was observed a few times. The gene calls are TRBV21-1 and TRBJ2-1; TRBD1, the D gene given by the table, was not confirmed from the DNA. TRBV21-1 constitutes a pseudogene. This CDR3 is built from 16 residues. CDR3 amino acids: CASSEDRDIGTNEQFF. DNA for the CDR3: TGTGCCAGCAGCGAGGACAGGGATATAGGGACGAATGAGCAGTTCTTC.

V is TRBV6-6 and J is TRBJ2-1; D tentatively reads TRBD1 or TRBD2 (5 bases each). Germline V gene data show CDR1 as MNHNY and CDR2 as SVGAGI (reference sequence). CDR3 length: 16 residues. The V gene lost 6 bases and the J gene lost 0 bases, with 15 bases spanning the gap. In DNA, the CDR3 is TGTGCCAGCAGACCCACAAGGGGAGTCTCCTACAATGAGCAGTTCTTC. Translated: CASRPTRGVSYNEQFF.

This clonotype was counted only a few times. The chain uses TRBV7-9 and TRBJ1-2; D is unclear. The CDR3 totals 15 residues. Trimming shortened V by 0 bases and J by 7 bases, and 15 bases separated the two germline ends. The germline V gene encodes CDR1 SEHNR and CDR2 FQNEAQ (reference sequence). CDR3: CASSLALGGYLGYTF. CDR3 sequence (DNA): TGTGCCAGCAGCTTAGCGCTCGGAGGGTACCTTGGCTACACCTTC. Using reference TRBV7-9 and TRBJ1-2 for the parts outside the CDR3, the full variable domain is DTGVSQNPRHKITKRGQNVTFRCDPISEHNRLYWYRQTLGQGPEFLTYFQNEAQLEKSRLLSDRFSAERPKGSFSTLEIQRTEQGDSAMYLCASSLALGGYLGYTFGSGTRLTVV.

This clonotype was recorded at least ten times. This rearrangement joins TRBV5-1 to TRBJ1-2; D is perhaps TRBD1 (5 bases). Germline CDR1 reads SGHRS; CDR2 reads YFSETQ. This CDR3 is 16 amino acids long. V lost 2 bases and J 5 bases, leaving 19 bases between the germline ends. DNA of the CDR3: TGCGCCAGCAGCTTCAGTCAGGGTGTCGACTTTTATGGCTACACCTTC. It specifies CASSFSQGVDFYGYTF.

This clonotype has more than one count but fewer than ten. The V call is TRBV5-1, the J call TRBJ2-5; D gene ambiguous. The CDR3 extends over 13 amino acids. Per the germline V gene, CDR1 is SGHRS and CDR2 is YFSETQ. The V and J ends lost 0 bases and 3 bases respectively, with 6 bases between them. The CDR3 bases are TGCGCCAGCAGCTTGGTTGGTAAAGAGACCCAGTACTTC. Its translation is CASSLVGKETQYF.

This chain links TRBV27 with TRBJ1-1; a weak D match, TRBD1 (5 bases). CDR1 and CDR2 (germline): MNHEY, SMNVEV (reference sequence). CDR3 length equals 14 residues. V lost 0 bases, J lost 5 bases, and 10 bases lay in between. CDR3 DNA sequence: TGTGCCAGCAGTTTATCATGGGACCCAACTGAAGCTTTCTTT. Translated: CASSLSWDPTEAFF.

This clonotype was recorded at least ten times. This rearrangement joins TRBV6-2 or TRBV6-3 to TRBJ1-2; D remains ambiguous. CDR3 size: 15 residues. Trimming left V 4 bases short and J 4 bases short, with 16 bases between. Germline CDR1 MNHEY, CDR2 SVGEGT. The CDR3 spells CASSSDPTDRYGYTF. For the CDR3, the DNA is TGTGCCAGCAGTTCTGACCCGACGGACCGCTATGGCTACACCTTC.

The table lists this clonotype with many counts. J is TRBJ2-7 and V is TRBV18; maybe TRBD2 (6 bases). The V end was cut by 2 bases, the J end by 4 bases, with 9 bases between. Germline CDR1 reads KGHSH; CDR2 reads LQKENI. This CDR3 has 13 residues. CDR3 in amino acids: CASSPGGLYEQYF. Written as DNA, the CDR3 is TGTGCCAGCTCACCAGGGGGGTTGTACGAGCAGTACTTC.